This entry describes one T cell receptor (beta chain). What it binds is not known. With constant-segment primers, 5'RACE yielded cDNA libraries of TCR alpha and TCR beta that carried sample barcodes and UMIs. MiXCR was run by TCRdb on the 5' RACE reads, yielding one entry per CDR3 protein. The table includes some 100,000 distinct CDR3 sequences, roughly 11% detected once. The data derive from a study of T-cell memory formation after mild COVID-19. Notes on the study in general: CD4+ clones that contracted lay mainly in CM and EM; CD8+ ones lay in EMRA. There were some responding clones in pre-infection memory, which suggested that cross-reactive memory had joined.

Germline loops: CDR1 SGHRS, CDR2 YFSETQ. Trimming cost V 4 bases and J 1 base; bases outside gene matches: 7. The CDR3 runs 15 residues. The sequencing input was PBMCs or a T cell subset sorted from them (not recorded which). The gene calls are TRBV5-1 and TRBJ1-1, with 7 bases identical to TRBD1. The sequence was collected from a man between 18 and 29 years old who had mild COVID-19 (a few samples of this study predate the infection). Cell type and time point are not known. CDR3 amino acids: CASSPGEGANTEAFF. CDR3 nucleotides: TGCGCCAGCAGCCCGGGGGAGGGGGCGAACACTGAAGCTTTCTTT.